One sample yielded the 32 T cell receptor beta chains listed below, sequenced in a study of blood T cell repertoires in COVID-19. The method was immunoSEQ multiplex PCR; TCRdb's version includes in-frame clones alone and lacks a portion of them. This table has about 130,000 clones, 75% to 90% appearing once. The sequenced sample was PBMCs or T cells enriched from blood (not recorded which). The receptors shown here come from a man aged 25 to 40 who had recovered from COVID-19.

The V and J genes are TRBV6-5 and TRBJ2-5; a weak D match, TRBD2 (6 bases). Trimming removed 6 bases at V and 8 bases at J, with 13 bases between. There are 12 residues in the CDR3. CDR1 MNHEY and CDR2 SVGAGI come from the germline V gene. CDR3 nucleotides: TGTGCCAGCAGGGGGGACGGGACTACCCAGTACTTC. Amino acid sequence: CASRGDGTTQYF.

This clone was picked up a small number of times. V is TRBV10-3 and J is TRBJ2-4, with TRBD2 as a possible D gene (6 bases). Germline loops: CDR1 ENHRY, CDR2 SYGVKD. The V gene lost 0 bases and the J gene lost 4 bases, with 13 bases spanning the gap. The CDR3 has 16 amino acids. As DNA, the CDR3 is TGTGCCATCAGTGAGTCGATGGACTACCCAAAAAACATTCAGTACTTC. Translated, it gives CAISESMDYPKNIQYF.

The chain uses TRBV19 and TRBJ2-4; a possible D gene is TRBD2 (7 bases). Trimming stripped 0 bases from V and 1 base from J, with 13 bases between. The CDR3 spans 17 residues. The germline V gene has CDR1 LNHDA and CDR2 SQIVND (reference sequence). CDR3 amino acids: CASSIEGGRSAKNIQYF. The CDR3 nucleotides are TGTGCCAGTAGTATAGAGGGGGGGCGAAGTGCCAAAAACATTCAGTACTTC. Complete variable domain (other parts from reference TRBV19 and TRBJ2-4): DGGITQSPKYLFRKEGQNVTLSCEQNLNHDAMYWYRQDPGQGLRLIYYSQIVNDFQKGDIAEGYSVSREKKESFPLTVTSAQKNPTAFYLCASSIEGGRSAKNIQYFGAGTRLSVL.

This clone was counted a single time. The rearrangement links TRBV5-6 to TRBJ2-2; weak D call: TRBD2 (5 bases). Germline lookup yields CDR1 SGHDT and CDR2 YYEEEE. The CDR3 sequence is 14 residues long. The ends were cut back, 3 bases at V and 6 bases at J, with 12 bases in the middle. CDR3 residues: CASSSGLRAGELFF. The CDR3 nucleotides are TGTGCCAGCAGCTCGGGGTTGCGGGCCGGGGAGCTGTTTTTT.

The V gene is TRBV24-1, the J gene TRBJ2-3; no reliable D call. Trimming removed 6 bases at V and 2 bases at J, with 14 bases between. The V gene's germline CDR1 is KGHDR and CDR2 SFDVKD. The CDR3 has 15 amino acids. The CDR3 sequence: CATSPGESPTDTQYF. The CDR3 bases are TGTGCCACCAGTCCAGGCGAATCACCCACAGATACGCAGTATTTT.

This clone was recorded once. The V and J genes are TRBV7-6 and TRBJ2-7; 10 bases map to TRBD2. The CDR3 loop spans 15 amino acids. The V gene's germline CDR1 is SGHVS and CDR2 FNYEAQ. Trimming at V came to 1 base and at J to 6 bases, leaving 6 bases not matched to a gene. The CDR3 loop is CASSLVAGGLGEQYF. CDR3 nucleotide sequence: TGTGCCAGCAGCTTAGTAGCGGGAGGACTCGGCGAGCAGTACTTC.

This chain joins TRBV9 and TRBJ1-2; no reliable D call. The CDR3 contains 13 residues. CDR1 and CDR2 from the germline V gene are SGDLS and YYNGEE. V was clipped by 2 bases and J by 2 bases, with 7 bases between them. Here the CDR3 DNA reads TGTGCCAGCAGCGTGGCAGAAAACTATGGCTACACCTTC. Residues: CASSVAENYGYTF. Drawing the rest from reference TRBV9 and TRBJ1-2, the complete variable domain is DSGVTQTPKHLITATGQRVTLRCSPRSGDLSVYWYQQSLDQGLQFLIQYYNGEERAKGNILERFSAQQFPDLHSELNLSSLELGDSALYFCASSVAENYGYTFGSGTRLTVV.

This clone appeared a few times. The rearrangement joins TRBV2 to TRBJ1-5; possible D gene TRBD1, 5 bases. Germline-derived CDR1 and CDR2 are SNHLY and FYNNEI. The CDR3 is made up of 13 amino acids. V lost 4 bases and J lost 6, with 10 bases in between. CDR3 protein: CASSVQGGQPQHF. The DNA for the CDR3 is TGTGCCAGCAGTGTTCAGGGAGGTCAGCCCCAGCATTTT.

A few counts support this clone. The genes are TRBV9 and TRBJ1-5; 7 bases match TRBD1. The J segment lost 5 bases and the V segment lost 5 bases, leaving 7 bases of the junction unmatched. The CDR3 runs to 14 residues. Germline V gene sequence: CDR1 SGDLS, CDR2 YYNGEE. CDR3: CASSLTGAHQPQHF. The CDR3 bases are TGTGCCAGCAGTTTAACAGGGGCCCATCAGCCCCAGCATTTT.

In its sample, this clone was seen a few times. CDR3 protein: CASSLSAGQNSPLHF. DNA of the CDR3: TGTGCCAGCAGCTTATCCGCCGGACAGAATTCACCCCTCCACTTT. This sequence joins TRBV13 and TRBJ1-6; D is possibly TRBD1 (6 bases). Germline CDR1 PRHDT, CDR2 FYEKMQ (reference sequence). The V end was cut by 2 bases, the J end by 7 bases, with 12 bases between. This CDR3 comprises 15 residues.

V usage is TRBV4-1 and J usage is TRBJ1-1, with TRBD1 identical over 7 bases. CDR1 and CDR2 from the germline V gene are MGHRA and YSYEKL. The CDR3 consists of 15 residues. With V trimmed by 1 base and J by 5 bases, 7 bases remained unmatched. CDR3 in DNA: TGCGCCAGCAGCCAAGGAGACAGGGTTTTTACTGAAGCTTTCTTT. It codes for CASSQGDRVFTEAFF.

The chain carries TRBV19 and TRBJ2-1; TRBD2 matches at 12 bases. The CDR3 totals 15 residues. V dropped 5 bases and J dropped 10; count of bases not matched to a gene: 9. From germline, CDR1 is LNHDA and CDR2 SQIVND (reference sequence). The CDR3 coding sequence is TGTGCCAGTAGTTATAGGCGGACTAGCGGGGACGAGCAGTTCTTC. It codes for CASSYRRTSGDEQFF. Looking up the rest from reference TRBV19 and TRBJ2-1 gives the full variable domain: DGGITQSPKYLFRKEGQNVTLSCEQNLNHDAMYWYRQDPGQGLRLIYYSQIVNDFQKGDIAEGYSVSREKKESFPLTVTSAQKNPTAFYLCASSYRRTSGDEQFFGPGTRLTVL.

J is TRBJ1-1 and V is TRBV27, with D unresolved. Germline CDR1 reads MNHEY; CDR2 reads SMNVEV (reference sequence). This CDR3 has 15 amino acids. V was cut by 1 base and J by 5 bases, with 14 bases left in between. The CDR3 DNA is TGTGCCAGCAGTTTATATTTAAGGGCGGGGACTGAAGCTTTCTTT. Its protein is CASSLYLRAGTEAFF.

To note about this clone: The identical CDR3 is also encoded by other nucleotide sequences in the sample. CDR3 residues: CASSSRGMNTEAFF. The CDR3 DNA reads as TGCGCCAGCAGCTCCCGGGGAATGAACACTGAAGCTTTCTTT. This rearrangement joins TRBV5-1 to TRBJ1-1; D ambiguous. Trimming took 3 bases from V and 0 from J, leaving 9 bases between them. Germline V CDR1 and CDR2: SGHRS, YFSETQ. The CDR3 sequence is 14 residues long.

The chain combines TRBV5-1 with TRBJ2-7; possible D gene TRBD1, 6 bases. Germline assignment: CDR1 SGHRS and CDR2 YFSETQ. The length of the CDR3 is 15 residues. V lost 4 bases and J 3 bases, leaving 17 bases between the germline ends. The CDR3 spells CASSLMTGPLYEQYV. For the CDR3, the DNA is TGCGCCAGCAGCCTGATGACAGGTCCCCTCTACGAGCAGTACGTC.

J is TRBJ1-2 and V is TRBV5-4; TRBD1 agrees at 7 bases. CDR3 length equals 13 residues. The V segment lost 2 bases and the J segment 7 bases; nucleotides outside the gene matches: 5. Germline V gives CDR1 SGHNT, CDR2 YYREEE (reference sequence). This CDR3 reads CASSLGGPAGYTF. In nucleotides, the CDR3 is TGTGCCAGCAGCTTAGGGGGCCCGGCTGGCTACACCTTC.

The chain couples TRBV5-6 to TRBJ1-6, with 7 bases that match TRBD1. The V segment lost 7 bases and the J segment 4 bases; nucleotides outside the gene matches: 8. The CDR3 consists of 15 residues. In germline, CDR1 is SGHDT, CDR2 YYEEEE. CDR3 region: CASQGVSGYNSPLHF. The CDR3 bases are TGTGCCAGCCAGGGGGTTTCTGGGTATAATTCACCCCTCCACTTT.

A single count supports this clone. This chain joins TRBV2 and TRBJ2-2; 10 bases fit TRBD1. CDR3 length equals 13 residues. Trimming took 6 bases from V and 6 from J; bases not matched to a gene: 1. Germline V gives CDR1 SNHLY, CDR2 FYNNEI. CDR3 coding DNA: TGTGCCAGCAGGACAGGGGGCCCCGGGGAGCTGTTTTTT. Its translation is CASRTGGPGELFF.

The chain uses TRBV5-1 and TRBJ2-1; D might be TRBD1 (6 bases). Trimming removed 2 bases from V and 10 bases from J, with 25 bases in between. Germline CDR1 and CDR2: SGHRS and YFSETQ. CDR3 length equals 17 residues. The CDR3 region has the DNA TGCGCCAGCAGCTTAAGCTCCCCCCCTAGGGGGTACGGCGAGCAGTTCTTC. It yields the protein CASSLSSPPRGYGEQFF.

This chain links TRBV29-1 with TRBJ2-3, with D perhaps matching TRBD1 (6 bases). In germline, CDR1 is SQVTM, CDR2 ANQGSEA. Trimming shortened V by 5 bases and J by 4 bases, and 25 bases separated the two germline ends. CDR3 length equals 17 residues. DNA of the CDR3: TGCAGCGTTTATTCGTACGGCCGAACAGGGTTCTCAGATACGCAGTATTTT. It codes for CSVYSYGRTGFSDTQYF.

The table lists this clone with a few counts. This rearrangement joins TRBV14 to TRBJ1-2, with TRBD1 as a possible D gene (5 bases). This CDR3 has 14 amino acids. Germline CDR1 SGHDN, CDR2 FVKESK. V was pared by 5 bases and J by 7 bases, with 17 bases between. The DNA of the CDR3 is TGTGCCAGCAGCTCAAGGCAGGGCGTTTTTGGCTACACCTTC. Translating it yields CASSSRQGVFGYTF.

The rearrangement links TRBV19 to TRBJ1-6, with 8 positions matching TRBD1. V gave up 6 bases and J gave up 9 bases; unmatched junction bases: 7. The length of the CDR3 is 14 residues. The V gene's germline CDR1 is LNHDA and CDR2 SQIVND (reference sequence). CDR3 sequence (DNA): TGTGCCAGTAGCTTCACAGGGGGGATTTCACCCCTCCACTTT. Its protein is CASSFTGGISPLHF.

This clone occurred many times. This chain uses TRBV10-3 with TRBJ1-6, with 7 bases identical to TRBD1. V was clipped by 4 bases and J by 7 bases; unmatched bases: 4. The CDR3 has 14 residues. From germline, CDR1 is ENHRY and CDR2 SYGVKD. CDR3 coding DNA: TGTGCCATCAGTGCGCGGGACAGCAATTCACCCCTCCACTTT. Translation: CAISARDSNSPLHF.

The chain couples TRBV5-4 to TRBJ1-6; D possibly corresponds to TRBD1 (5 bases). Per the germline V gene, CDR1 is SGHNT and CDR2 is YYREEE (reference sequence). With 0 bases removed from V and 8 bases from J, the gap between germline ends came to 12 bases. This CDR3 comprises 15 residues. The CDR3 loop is CASSLDGAGHSPLHF. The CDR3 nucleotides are TGTGCCAGCAGCTTGGATGGGGCGGGACATTCACCCCTCCACTTT.

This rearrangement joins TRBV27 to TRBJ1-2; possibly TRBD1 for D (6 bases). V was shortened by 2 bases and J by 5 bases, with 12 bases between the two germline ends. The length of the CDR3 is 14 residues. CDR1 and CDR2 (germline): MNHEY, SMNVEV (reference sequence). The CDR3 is CASSLDNRDYGYTF. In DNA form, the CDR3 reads TGTGCCAGCAGTTTAGACAACAGGGATTATGGCTACACCTTC.

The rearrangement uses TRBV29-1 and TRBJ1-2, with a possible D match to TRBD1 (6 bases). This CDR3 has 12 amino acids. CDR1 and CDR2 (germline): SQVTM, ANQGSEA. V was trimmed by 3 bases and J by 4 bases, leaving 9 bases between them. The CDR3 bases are TGCAGCGTTGACCAGGGGCTCTATGGCTACACCTTC. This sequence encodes CSVDQGLYGYTF.

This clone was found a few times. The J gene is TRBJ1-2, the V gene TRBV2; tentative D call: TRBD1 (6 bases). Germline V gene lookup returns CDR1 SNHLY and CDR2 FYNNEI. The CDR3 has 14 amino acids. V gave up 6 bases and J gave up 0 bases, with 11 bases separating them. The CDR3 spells CASRGGGPNYGYTF. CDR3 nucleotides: TGTGCCAGCAGGGGAGGGGGACCTAACTATGGCTACACCTTC. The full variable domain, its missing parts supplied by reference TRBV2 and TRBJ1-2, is EPEVTQTPSHQVTQMGQEVILRCVPISNHLYFYWYRQILGQKVEFLVSFYNNEISEKSEIFDDQFSVERPDGSNFTLKIRSTKLEDSAMYFCASRGGGPNYGYTFGSGTRLTVV.

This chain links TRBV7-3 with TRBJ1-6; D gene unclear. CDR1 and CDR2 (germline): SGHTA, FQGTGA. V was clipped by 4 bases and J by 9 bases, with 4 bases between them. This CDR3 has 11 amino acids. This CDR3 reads CASSSSSPLHF. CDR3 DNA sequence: TGTGCCAGCAGCTCTAGTTCACCCCTCCACTTT. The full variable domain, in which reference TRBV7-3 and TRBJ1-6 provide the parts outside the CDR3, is GAGVSQTPSNKVTEKGKYVELRCDPISGHTALYWYRQSLGQGPEFLIYFQGTGAADDSGLPNDRFFAVRPEGSVSTLKIQRTERGDSAVYLCASSSSSPLHFGNGTRLTVT.

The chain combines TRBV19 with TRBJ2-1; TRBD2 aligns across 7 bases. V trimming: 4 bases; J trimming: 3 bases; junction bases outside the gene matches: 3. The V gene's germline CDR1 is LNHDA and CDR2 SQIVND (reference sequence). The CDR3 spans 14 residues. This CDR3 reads CASSTSGNYNEQFF. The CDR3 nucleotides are TGTGCCAGTAGTACTAGCGGCAACTACAATGAGCAGTTCTTC.

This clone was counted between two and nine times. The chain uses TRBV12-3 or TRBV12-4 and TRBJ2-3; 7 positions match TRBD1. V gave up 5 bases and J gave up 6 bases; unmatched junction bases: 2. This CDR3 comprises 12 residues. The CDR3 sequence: CASSRGQDTQYF. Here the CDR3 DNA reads TGTGCCAGCAGTAGGGGGCAGGATACGCAGTATTTT.

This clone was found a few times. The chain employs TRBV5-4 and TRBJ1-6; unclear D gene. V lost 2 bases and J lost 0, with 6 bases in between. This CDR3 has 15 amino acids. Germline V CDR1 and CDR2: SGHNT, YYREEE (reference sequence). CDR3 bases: TGTGCCAGCAGCTTCGGTAGCTCCTATAATTCACCCCTCCACTTT. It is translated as CASSFGSSYNSPLHF.

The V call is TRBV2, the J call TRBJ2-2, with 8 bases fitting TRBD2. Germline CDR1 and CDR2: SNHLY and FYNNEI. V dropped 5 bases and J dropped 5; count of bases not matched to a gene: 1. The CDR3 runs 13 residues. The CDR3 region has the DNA TGTGCCAGCAGTATAGCGGGAACCGGGGAGCTGTTTTTT. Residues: CASSIAGTGELFF.